This T cell receptor beta chain was retrieved from a study of early T cells in non-severe SARS-CoV-2 infection. Across the whole study: RNA in bulk from unsorted whole blood was sequenced, and chains were unpaired. Broader study findings: Using VDJdb, the matching emphasized anti-spike CD8 responses while missing private and CD4 specificities.

Unique molecular identifiers were affixed to single, distinct cDNA molecules. TCRdb reanalysed the 5' RACE reads using MiXCR and keeps one entry per CDR3 protein. The sample holds 98,000 or so distinct CDR3 sequences; 9% to 13% are singletons and the top ten take 3% to 3.5%. This clonotype was counted a few times. The antigen is not known. Per the germline V gene, CDR1 is SGDLS and CDR2 is YYNGEE. The length of the CDR3 is 15 residues. V shed 5 bases and J shed 4 bases, with 16 bases lying between them. The chain recombines TRBV9 with TRBJ2-1, with D tentatively TRBD1 (6 bases). The sample comprised whole blood. The sequence came from an adult who was a healthcare worker with PCR-confirmed SARS-CoV-2 infection or an uninfected control (not recorded which). CDR3 amino acids: CASSADSSSYNEQFF. CDR3 DNA: TGTGCCAGCAGTGCGGACAGCTCCTCTTACAATGAGCAGTTCTTC.